This note documents a single T cell receptor (beta chain) sequence. No cognate antigen has been identified for it. No much larger clone is present one base from it, and per-base qualities are unavailable. This entry is derived from a study of TIL therapy for anti-PD-1-resistant metastatic lung cancer (dated by TCRdb to the early 2020s). Background for the entire study: Before any PD-1/PD-L1 blockade was given, tumors were harvested, nivolumab was then administered, and patients who progressed went on to receive lymphodepletion, an infusion of expanded TIL, and IL-2. Among the enrolled patients, the median age was about 50 years (range about 38-75), and the median tumor PD-L1 proportion score was less than 6.5%. The cohort was composed predominantly of lung adenocarcinoma, with a few EGFR-mutant and two ALK-rearranged tumors included, and half of patients were identified as current or former smokers. Across the cohort, whole-exome sequencing showed a median non-synonymous tumor mutation burden of roughly 1.5 mutations per megabase. Tumor and peripheral blood T cell receptor beta sequencing was used to track clonotypes across tumor, expanded TIL product and serial blood samples. The study at large found these results: The cohort was highly selected, with more treatment-naive, never-smoker and oncogene-addicted patients than typical, limiting generalizability. The baseline peripheral repertoire was partially replaced by infused TIL clonotypes, which then decayed over months, and persistence showed no apparent association with response. The study protocol defined all tumor marker inferences as exploratory.

Using bias-controlled multiplex PCR with the immunoSEQ v3 hsTCRB kit, the TCR beta CDR3 regions were amplified from genomic DNA. TCR libraries were sequenced on an Illumina NextSeq 500 to 1.5 million to 2.5 million read pairs for survey level or roughly 5-6.5 million for deep level. The original pipeline was this. Clonality was reported by immunoSEQ Analyzer software, which also assigned V, D and J genes and filtered out non-productive sequences. Repertoires of infused TIL and blood were compared using productive Simpson clonality and the Morisita overlap index of productive TRB rearrangements. For each clone in blood, the absolute clonotype count was estimated by multiplying the lymphocyte count by the CD3+ fraction and by the clone's productive frequency. Held by TCRdb, this immuneACCESS table contains in-frame sequences only and omits some clones. Under half of the omission traces to an unresolved V gene where checked; the cause of the rest is unknown. The V and J calls and clone size are taken from that table; D and trimming were inferred from the DNA. The sample profile shows about 45,000 clones; roughly 85% of them were found once. The ten largest clonotypes hold around 15% of the sample.

CDR1 and CDR2, looked up from the germline V gene (reference sequence), are SEHNR and FQNEAQ. The CDR3, from cysteine to phenylalanine, totals 16 residues. CDR3 DNA is the only sequence kept; it has 48 bases, read in frame from the first base. V trim: 2 bases; J trim: 4 bases; unmatched bases: 6. Reading the label with the study, this specimen's time point is: pre-treatment sample, taken before nivolumab and TIL therapy. Adults with stage 4 NSCLC were enrolled in a dual-center phase I trial from 2017 to early 2020. Samples came from a single-arm, open-label phase I trial of tumor-infiltrating lymphocyte therapy with nivolumab in advanced non-small cell lung cancer. Blood mononuclear cells from EDTA tubes were isolated by Ficoll gradient, snap-frozen as pellets, and DNA was extracted with a Qiagen mini-prep kit.

Sequenced here: blood, sampled at baseline. This sequence uses TRBV7-9 and TRBJ2-2; 8 junctional bases match TRBD2. This receptor was taken from a man between 65 and 85 years old with non-small cell lung cancer. The DNA is TGTGCCAGCAGCTTACGGGAGGGCCCGGTCACCGGGGAGCTGTTTTTT. It is translated as CASSLREGPVTGELFF.